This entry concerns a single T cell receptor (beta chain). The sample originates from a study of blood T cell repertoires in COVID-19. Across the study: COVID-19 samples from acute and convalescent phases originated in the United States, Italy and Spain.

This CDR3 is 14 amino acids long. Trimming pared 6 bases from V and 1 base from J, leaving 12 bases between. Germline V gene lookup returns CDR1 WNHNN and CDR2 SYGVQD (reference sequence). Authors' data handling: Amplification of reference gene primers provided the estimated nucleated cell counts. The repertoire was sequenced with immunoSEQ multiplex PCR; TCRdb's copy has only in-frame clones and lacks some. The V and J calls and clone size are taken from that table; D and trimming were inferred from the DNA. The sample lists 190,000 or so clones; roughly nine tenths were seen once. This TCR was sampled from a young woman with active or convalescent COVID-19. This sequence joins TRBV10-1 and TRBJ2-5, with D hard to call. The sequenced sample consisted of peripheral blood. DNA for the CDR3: TGCGCCAGCAGCCGAAATGGGCTCCAAGAGACCCAGTACTTC. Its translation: CASSRNGLQETQYF.